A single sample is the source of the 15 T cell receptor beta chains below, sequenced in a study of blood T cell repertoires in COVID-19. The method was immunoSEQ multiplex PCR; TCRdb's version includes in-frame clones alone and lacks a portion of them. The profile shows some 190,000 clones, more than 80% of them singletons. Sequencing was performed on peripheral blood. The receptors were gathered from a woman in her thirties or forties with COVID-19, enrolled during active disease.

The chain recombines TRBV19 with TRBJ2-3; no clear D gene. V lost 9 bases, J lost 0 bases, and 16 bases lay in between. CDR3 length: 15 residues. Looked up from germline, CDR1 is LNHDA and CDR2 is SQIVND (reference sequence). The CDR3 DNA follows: TGTGCCAGCTCCCCCGACTTCCCTAGCACAGATACGCAGTATTTT. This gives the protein CASSPDFPSTDTQYF. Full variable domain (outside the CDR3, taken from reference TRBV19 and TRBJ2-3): DGGITQSPKYLFRKEGQNVTLSCEQNLNHDAMYWYRQDPGQGLRLIYYSQIVNDFQKGDIAEGYSVSREKKESFPLTVTSAQKNPTAFYLCASSPDFPSTDTQYFGPGTRLTVL.

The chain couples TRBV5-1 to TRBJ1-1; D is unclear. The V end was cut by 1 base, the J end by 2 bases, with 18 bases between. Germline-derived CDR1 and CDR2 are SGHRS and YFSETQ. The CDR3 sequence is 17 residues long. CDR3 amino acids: CASSLLTLAAANTEAFF. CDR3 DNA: TGCGCCAGCAGCTTGCTAACGTTGGCGGCAGCTAACACTGAAGCTTTCTTT.

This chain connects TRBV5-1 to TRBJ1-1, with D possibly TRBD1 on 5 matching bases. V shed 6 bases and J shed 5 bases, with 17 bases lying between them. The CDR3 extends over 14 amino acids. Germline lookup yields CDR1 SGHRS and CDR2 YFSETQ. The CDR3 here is CASTRQSVGTEAFF. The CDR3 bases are TGCGCCAGCACCCGACAGTCCGTTGGGACTGAAGCTTTCTTT. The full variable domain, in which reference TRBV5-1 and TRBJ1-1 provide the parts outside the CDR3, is KAGVTQTPRYLIKTRGQQVTLSCSPISGHRSVSWYQQTPGQGLQFLFEYFSETQRNKGNFPGRFSGRQFSNSRSEMNVSTLELGDSALYLCASTRQSVGTEAFFGQGTRLTVV.

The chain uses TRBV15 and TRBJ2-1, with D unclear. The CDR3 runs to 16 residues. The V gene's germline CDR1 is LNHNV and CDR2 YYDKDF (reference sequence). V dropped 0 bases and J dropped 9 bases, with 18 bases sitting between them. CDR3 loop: CATSRDDSGSRFEQFF. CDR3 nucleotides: TGTGCCACCAGCAGAGATGATTCAGGCAGCCGGTTTGAGCAGTTCTTC.

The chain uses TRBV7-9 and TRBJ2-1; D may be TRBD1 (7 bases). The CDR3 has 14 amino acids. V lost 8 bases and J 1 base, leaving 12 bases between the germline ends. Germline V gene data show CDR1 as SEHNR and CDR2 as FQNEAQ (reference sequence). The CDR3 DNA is TGTGCCAGCCAGGGGGGCGGGTCCTACAATGAGCAGTTCTTC. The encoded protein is CASQGGGSYNEQFF. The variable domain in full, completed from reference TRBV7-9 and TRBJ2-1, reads DTGVSQNPRHKITKRGQNVTFRCDPISEHNRLYWYRQTLGQGPEFLTYFQNEAQLEKSRLLSDRFSAERPKGSFSTLEIQRTEQGDSAMYLCASQGGGSYNEQFFGPGTRLTVL.

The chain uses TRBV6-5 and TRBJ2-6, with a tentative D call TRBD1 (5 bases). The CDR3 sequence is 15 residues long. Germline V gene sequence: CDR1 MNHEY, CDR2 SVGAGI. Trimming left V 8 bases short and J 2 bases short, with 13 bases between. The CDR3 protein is CASSLSRAGANVLTF. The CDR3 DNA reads TGTGCCAGCTCGCTTTCCAGGGCTGGGGCCAACGTCCTGACTTTC.

CDR3 bases: TGCGCCAGCAGTGTCAAAGATACGCAGTATTTT. This gives the protein CASSVKDTQYF. This chain joins TRBV10-1 and TRBJ2-3; unclear D gene. The germline V and J ends were trimmed by 4 bases and 5 bases, with 4 bases remaining between them. The germline V gene encodes CDR1 WNHNN and CDR2 SYGVQD (reference sequence). This CDR3 comprises 11 residues.

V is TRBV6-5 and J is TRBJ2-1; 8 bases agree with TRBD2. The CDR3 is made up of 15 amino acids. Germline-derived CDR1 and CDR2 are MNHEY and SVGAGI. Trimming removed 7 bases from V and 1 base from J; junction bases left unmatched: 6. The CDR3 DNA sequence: TGTGCCAGCACCTCCCGGGGGGGATCCTACAATGAGCAGTTCTTC. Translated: CASTSRGGSYNEQFF.

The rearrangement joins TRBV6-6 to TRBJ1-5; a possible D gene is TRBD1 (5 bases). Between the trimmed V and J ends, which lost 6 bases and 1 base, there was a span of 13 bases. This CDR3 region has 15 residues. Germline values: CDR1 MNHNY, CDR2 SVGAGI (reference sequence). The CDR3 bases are TGTGCCAGCAGCCTGACAGAACTAAGCAATCAGCCCCAGCATTTT. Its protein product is CASSLTELSNQPQHF.

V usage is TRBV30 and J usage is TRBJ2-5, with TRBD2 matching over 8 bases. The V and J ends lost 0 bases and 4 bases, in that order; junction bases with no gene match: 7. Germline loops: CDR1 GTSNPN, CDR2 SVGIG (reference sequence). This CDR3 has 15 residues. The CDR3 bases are TGTGCCTGGAGTGTAGGATTAGCGGGACTAGAGACCCAGTACTTC. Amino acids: CAWSVGLAGLETQYF. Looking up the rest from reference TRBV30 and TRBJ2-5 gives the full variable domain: SQTIHQWPATLVQPVGSPLSLECTVEGTSNPNLYWYRQAAGRGLQLLFYSVGIGQISSEVPQNLSASRPQDRQFILSSKKLLLSDSGFYLCAWSVGLAGLETQYFGPGTRLLVL.

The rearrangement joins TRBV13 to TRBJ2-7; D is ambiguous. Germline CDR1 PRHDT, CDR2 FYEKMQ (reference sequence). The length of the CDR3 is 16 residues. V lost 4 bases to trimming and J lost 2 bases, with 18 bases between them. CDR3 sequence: CASSSPSRREAYEQYF. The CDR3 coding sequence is TGTGCCAGCAGCTCCCCAAGCCGGAGAGAGGCCTACGAGCAGTACTTC.

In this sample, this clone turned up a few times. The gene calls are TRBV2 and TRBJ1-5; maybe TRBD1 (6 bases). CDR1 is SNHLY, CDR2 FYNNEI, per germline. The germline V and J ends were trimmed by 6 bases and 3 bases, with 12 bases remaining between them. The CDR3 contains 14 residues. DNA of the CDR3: TGTGCCAGCAGGACTGGGACAACCAATCAGCCCCAGCATTTT. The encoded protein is CASRTGTTNQPQHF. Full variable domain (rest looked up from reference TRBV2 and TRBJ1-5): EPEVTQTPSHQVTQMGQEVILRCVPISNHLYFYWYRQILGQKVEFLVSFYNNEISEKSEIFDDQFSVERPDGSNFTLKIRSTKLEDSAMYFCASRTGTTNQPQHFGDGTRLSIL.

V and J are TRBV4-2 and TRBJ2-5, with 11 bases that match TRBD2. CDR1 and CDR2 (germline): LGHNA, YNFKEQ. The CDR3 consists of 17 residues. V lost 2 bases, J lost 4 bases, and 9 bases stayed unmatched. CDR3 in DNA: TGTGCCAGCAGCCAAACAACCCCGACTAGCGGGATAGAGACCCAGTACTTC. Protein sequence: CASSQTTPTSGIETQYF.

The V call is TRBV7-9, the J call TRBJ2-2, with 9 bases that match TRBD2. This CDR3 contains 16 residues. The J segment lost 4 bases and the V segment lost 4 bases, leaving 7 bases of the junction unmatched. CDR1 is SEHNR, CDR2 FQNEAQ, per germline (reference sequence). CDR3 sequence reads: CASSSAGGEATGELFF. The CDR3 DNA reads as TGTGCCAGCAGCTCCGCGGGGGGGGAGGCCACCGGGGAGCTGTTTTTT.

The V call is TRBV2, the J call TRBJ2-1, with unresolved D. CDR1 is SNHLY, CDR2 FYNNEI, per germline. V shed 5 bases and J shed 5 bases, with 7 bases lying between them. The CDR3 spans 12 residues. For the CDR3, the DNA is TGTGCCAGCAGTTTTGCTAACAATGAGCAGTTCTTC. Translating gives CASSFANNEQFF. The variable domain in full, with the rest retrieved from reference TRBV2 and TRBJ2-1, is EPEVTQTPSHQVTQMGQEVILRCVPISNHLYFYWYRQILGQKVEFLVSFYNNEISEKSEIFDDQFSVERPDGSNFTLKIRSTKLEDSAMYFCASSFANNEQFFGPGTRLTVL.